This T cell receptor beta chain was identified in a study of T cell responses to AZD1222 COVID-19 vaccine. Study observations and caveats: Seropositive status at baseline applied to only five to seven AZD1222 recipients. Spike-specific TCR breadth and depth went up after people got two AZD1222 doses.

With regard to this clone: What it binds is not known.

V lost 6 bases, J lost 2 bases, and 2 bases stayed unmatched. CDR1 is SNHLY, CDR2 FYNNEI, per germline. There are 15 residues in the CDR3. Produced via immunoSEQ multiplex PCR; TCRdb's table is partial and in-frame only. The sample carries about 160,000 clones, 90% to 95% recorded once. Sequences were derived from peripheral blood, sampled on day 0 of MenACWY control vaccination. The origin of this receptor is an adult in good health. The chain combines TRBV2 with TRBJ2-3; 13 nucleotides align to TRBD2. The CDR3 DNA reads as TGTGCCAGCAGGGGACTAGCGGGGCTCACAGATACGCAGTATTTT. Translating gives CASRGLAGLTDTQYF. The variable domain in full, with the rest retrieved from reference TRBV2 and TRBJ2-3, is EPEVTQTPSHQVTQMGQEVILRCVPISNHLYFYWYRQILGQKVEFLVSFYNNEISEKSEIFDDQFSVERPDGSNFTLKIRSTKLEDSAMYFCASRGLAGLTDTQYFGPGTRLTVL.